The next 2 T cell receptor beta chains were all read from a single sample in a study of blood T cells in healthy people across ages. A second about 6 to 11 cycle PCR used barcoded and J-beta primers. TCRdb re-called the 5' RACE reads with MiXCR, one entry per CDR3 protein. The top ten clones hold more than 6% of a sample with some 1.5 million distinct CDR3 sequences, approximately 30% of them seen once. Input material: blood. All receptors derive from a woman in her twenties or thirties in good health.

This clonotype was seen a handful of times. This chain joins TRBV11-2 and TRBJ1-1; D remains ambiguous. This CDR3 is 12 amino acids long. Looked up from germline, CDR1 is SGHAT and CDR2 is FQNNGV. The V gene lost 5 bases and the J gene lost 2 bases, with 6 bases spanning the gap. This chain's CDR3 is CASSKQNTEAFF. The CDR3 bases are TGTGCCAGCAGCAAGCAAAACACTGAAGCTTTCTTT.

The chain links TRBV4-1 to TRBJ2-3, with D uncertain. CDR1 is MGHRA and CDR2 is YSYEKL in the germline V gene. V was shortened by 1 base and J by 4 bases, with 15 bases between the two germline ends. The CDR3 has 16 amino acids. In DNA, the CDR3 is TGCGCCAGCAGCCAAGTAGTCCTGAAGGTAGCAGATACGCAGTATTTT. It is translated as CASSQVVLKVADTQYF.